These T cell receptor beta chains were read from a single sample in a study of cytomegalovirus exposure and HLA in healthy donors. Profiling relied on immunoSEQ multiplex PCR, and the TCRdb table lists in-frame clones only, not all of them. The sample holds some 240,000 clones, about 90% seen once. Sequencing was carried out using PBMCs. These TCRs come from a girl aged 2 to 9 in good health and CMV-seronegative. Each CDR3 is given with its conserved first and last residue. Fields, in order: clone size, V gene, D gene, J gene, CDR3 protein, CDR3 DNA. D genes are given only for firm matches. Only part of the rows carry a size: once, few, many, or a class if the clone is expanded.

.,TRBV7-8,.,TRBJ1-5,CASSPGSNQPQHF,TGTGCCAGCAGCCCGGGGAGCAATCAGCCCCAGCATTTT
.,TRBV6-5,.,TRBJ1-6,CASSYGPPHSPLHF,TGTGCCAGCAGTTACGGGCCACCGCATTCACCCCTCCACTTT
.,TRBV10-3,TRBD1,TRBJ2-7,CAISEMTGGKGNSYEQYF,TGTGCCATCAGTGAAATGACAGGGGGAAAGGGAAACTCCTACGAGCAGTACTTC
.,TRBV28,.,TRBJ1-2,CASSLRRDYGYTF,TGTGCCAGCAGTTTAAGGAGAGACTATGGCTACACCTTC
.,TRBV30,TRBD1,TRBJ1-2,CASPRGANYGYTF,TGTGCCTCCCCCAGGGGGGCTAACTATGGCTACACCTTC
.,TRBV18,.,TRBJ1-2,CASSREGAVNYGYTF,TGTGCCAGCTCACGGGAGGGAGCGGTTAACTATGGCTACACCTTC
.,TRBV5-1,.,TRBJ2-1,CASSFGYQRDNEQFF,TGCGCCAGCAGCTTTGGATATCAGCGGGACAATGAGCAGTTCTTC
.,TRBV28,TRBD1,TRBJ1-5,CASSLAGQGTQPQHF,TGTGCCAGCAGTTTGGCGGGACAGGGGACACAGCCCCAGCATTTT
.,TRBV6-6,.,TRBJ1-2,CASSYSDRGSYGYTF,TGTGCCAGCAGTTACTCTGATCGGGGTAGCTATGGCTACACCTTC
once,TRBV2,TRBD1,TRBJ1-1,CASSERGTGMWSTEAFF,TGTGCCAGCAGTGAAAGGGGGACAGGGATGTGGAGCACTGAAGCTTTCTTT
.,TRBV29-1,TRBD1,TRBJ1-3,CSVRDSSGNTIYF,TGCAGCGTCCGGGACAGCTCTGGAAACACCATATATTTT
.,TRBV2,TRBD2,TRBJ2-7,CASTTNGRVDEQYF,TGTGCCAGCACCACGAACGGGAGGGTGGACGAGCAGTACTTC
.,TRBV6-5,.,TRBJ1-1,CASSYSRPGSNTEAFF,TGTGCCAGCAGTTACTCGAGACCGGGATCGAACACTGAAGCTTTCTTT
.,TRBV6-4,.,TRBJ2-3,CASSVDPGDTQYF,TGTGCCAGCAGCGTAGACCCCGGGGATACGCAGTATTTT
.,TRBV9,TRBD2,TRBJ2-7,CASSVALAGYEQYF,TGTGCCAGCAGCGTAGCTCTAGCGGGGTACGAGCAGTACTTC
.,TRBV7-9,.,TRBJ1-1,CASSLKQGETEAFF,TGTGCCAGCAGCCTCAAGCAGGGCGAGACTGAAGCTTTCTTT
.,TRBV21-1,.,TRBJ2-5,CASSKEQGFETQYF,TGTGCCAGCAGCAAAGAGCAGGGTTTCGAGACCCAGTACTTC
.,TRBV5-4,.,TRBJ1-4,CASSLRGGGEKLFF,TGTGCCAGCAGCTTGCGGGGAGGGGGTGAAAAACTGTTTTTT
.,TRBV15,.,TRBJ1-1,CAARGFGTEAFF,TGTGCCGCAAGGGGATTCGGCACTGAAGCTTTCTTT
.,TRBV5-6,TRBD1,TRBJ2-7,CASSWGQAYEQYF,TGTGCCAGCAGCTGGGGACAGGCCTACGAGCAGTACTTC
.,TRBV7-6,.,TRBJ1-3,CASSLGGRGSGNTIYF,TGTGCCAGCAGCTTAGGTGGCAGGGGCTCTGGAAACACCATATATTTT
.,TRBV5-6,.,TRBJ2-7,CASSLTVTYEQYF,TGTGCCAGCAGCTTGACAGTTACCTACGAGCAGTACTTC
.,TRBV27,.,TRBJ2-3,CASGPGVNTDTQYF,TGTGCCAGCGGTCCGGGGGTTAACACAGATACGCAGTATTTT
.,TRBV6-1,.,TRBJ1-3,CASMTGNSGNTIYF,TGTGCCAGCATGACGGGGAACTCCGGAAACACCATATATTTT
few,TRBV6-6,TRBD1,TRBJ2-6,CASIGQGAGANVLTF,TGTGCCAGCATCGGACAGGGGGCTGGTGCCAACGTCCTGACTTTC
.,TRBV18,TRBD1,TRBJ2-7,CASSEQWTGIYEQYF,TGTGCCAGCTCGGAACAATGGACAGGGATCTACGAGCAGTACTTC
.,TRBV4-1,TRBD2,TRBJ2-1,CASSQVRLAGAYNEQFF,TGCGCCAGCAGCCAAGTCCGGCTAGCGGGGGCCTACAATGAGCAGTTCTTC
.,TRBV4-2,TRBD2,TRBJ2-2,CASSLALAGDDTGELFF,TGTGCCAGCAGCCTAGCCCTAGCGGGAGATGACACCGGGGAGCTGTTTTTT
.,TRBV19,.,TRBJ2-5,CASSLGGLGEETQYF,TGTGCCAGTAGTCTGGGCGGATTGGGAGAGGAGACCCAGTACTTC
.,TRBV7-6,TRBD2,TRBJ2-3,CASSLAPGLISDTQYF,TGTGCCAGCAGCTTAGCCCCGGGACTAATCTCAGATACGCAGTATTTT
.,TRBV2,.,TRBJ1-5,CASSVVQGSNQPQHF,TGTGCCAGCAGTGTTGTACAGGGTAGCAATCAGCCCCAGCATTTT
once,TRBV7-9,TRBD2,TRBJ2-5,CASSKTSGRLETQYF,TGTGCCAGCAGCAAGACTAGCGGGAGGCTTGAGACCCAGTACTTC
.,TRBV9,TRBD2,TRBJ2-1,CASSVTGGSINEQFF,TGTGCCAGCAGCGTGACGGGGGGATCAATCAATGAGCAGTTCTTC
.,TRBV10-3,.,TRBJ1-1,CAISLDLGGTEAFF,TGTGCCATCAGTTTGGACCTGGGAGGGACTGAAGCTTTCTTT
.,TRBV19,.,TRBJ2-3,CASSSLGRGGADTQYF,TGTGCCAGTAGTTCCTTGGGCAGGGGTGGTGCAGATACGCAGTATTTT
once,TRBV29-1,.,TRBJ1-2,CSVVGANYGYTF,TGCAGCGTTGTTGGAGCTAACTATGGCTACACCTTC
.,TRBV5-1,TRBD2,TRBJ2-7,CASSLVAAGGANYEQYF,TGCGCCAGCAGCTTGGTAGCGGCGGGGGGTGCGAATTACGAGCAGTACTTC
.,TRBV20-1,TRBD1,TRBJ1-3,CSAYRGDTIYF,TGCAGTGCTTACAGGGGTGACACCATATATTTT
.,TRBV29-1,TRBD2,TRBJ2-7,CSALRKTSGIYEQYF,TGCAGCGCCCTACGAAAGACTAGCGGGATTTACGAGCAGTACTTC
once,TRBV7-6,.,TRBJ2-3,CASSSSVGGDTQYF,TGTGCCAGCAGCTCCTCGGTCGGGGGAGATACGCAGTATTTT
.,TRBV29-1,.,TRBJ2-7,CSVVYNANEQYF,TGCAGCGTTGTGTACAACGCCAACGAGCAGTACTTC
.,TRBV9,TRBD1,TRBJ2-2,CASSPGTGGNGELFF,TGTGCCAGCAGCCCTGGGACAGGGGGCAACGGGGAGCTGTTTTTT
once,TRBV25-1,TRBD2,TRBJ2-1,CASGRDTGTSGSNEQFF,TGTGCCAGCGGAAGAGATACCGGGACTAGCGGGAGTAATGAGCAGTTCTTC
.,TRBV6-1,.,TRBJ2-1,CASSDGGLYNEQFF,TGTGCCAGCAGTGATGGGGGACTCTACAATGAGCAGTTCTTC
once,TRBV10-2,.,TRBJ1-4,CASSEGQGYEKLFF,TGCGCCAGCAGTGAGGGCCAGGGATACGAAAAACTGTTTTTT
.,TRBV27,TRBD1,TRBJ1-2,CASSFGQGGNYGYTF,TGTGCCAGCAGTTTTGGACAGGGCGGGAACTATGGCTACACCTTC
.,TRBV2,TRBD2,TRBJ2-1,CASRLAGANEQFF,TGTGCCAGCCGTCTAGCGGGGGCCAATGAGCAGTTCTTC
.,TRBV18,TRBD1,TRBJ2-7,CASSPPMGQPSSYEQYF,TGTGCCAGCTCACCCCCCATGGGACAGCCCAGCTCCTACGAGCAGTACTTC
.,TRBV7-8,.,TRBJ2-7,CASSRETGSYEQYF,TGTGCCAGCAGCAGAGAGACGGGCTCCTACGAGCAGTACTTC